Listed here is a single TCR beta chain. Method: immunoSEQ multiplex PCR; TCRdb's copy keeps in-frame clones and lacks some. This table holds roughly 260,000 clones, approximately 85% found once. Trimming stripped 1 base from V and 11 bases from J, with 9 bases between. Germline assignment: CDR1 SEHNR and CDR2 FQNEAQ (reference sequence). This CDR3 comprises 13 residues. These data originate in a study of blood T cell repertoires in COVID-19. Study in general: Some COVID-19 samples were acute and others convalescent; all came from the United States, Italy and Spain. PBMCs, B-cell-depleted T cells, or T cells provided the cDNA or gDNA that made up the material.

Participants' reported clinical history set cohort assignment. Recovery meant two consecutive negative NP/OP PCR tests, professional clearance, or resolved symptoms. The TCR comes from a woman aged 50 to 60 who had recovered from COVID-19. The chain combines TRBV7-9 with TRBJ1-6; D ambiguous. The source material was PBMCs or T cells enriched from blood (not recorded which). The chain's CDR3 is CASSLGSMAPLHF. CDR3 nucleotides: TGTGCCAGCAGCTTAGGCTCTATGGCACCCCTCCACTTT.